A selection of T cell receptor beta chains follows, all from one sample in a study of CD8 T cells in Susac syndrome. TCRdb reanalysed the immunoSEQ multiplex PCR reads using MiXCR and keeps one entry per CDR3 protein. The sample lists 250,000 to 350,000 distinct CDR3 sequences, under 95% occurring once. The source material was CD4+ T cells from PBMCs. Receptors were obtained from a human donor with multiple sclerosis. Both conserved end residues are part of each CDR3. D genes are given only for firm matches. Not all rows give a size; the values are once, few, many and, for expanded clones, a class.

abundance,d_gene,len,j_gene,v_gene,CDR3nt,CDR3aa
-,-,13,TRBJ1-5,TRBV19,TGTGCCAGTAGTATGGCCAGGGATGGGCCCCAGCATTTT,CASSMARDGPQHF
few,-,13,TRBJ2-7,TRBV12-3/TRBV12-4,TGTGCCAGCAGACGAGACAGATCCTACGAGCAGTACTTC,CASRRDRSYEQYF
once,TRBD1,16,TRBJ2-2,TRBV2,TGTGCCAGCCAGAGCCGCGACAGGGGTAACACCGGGGAGCTGTTTTTT,CASQSRDRGNTGELFF
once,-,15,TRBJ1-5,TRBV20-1,TGCAGTGCTAGAGATGTGGCAGGAGGCAATCAGCCCCAGCATTTT,CSARDVAGGNQPQHF
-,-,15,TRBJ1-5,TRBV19,TGTGCCAGTAGTATTATGGGTGGGAGCAATCAGCCCCAGCATTTT,CASSIMGGSNQPQHF
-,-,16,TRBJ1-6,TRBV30,TGTGCCTGGAGTATGACAGCGAGCTCCTATAATTCACCCCTCCACTTT,CAWSMTASSYNSPLHF
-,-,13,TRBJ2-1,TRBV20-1,TGCAGTGCTACTCCCGGCAGGGGAGATGAGCAGTTCTTC,CSATPGRGDEQFF
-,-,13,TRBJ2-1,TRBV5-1,TGCGCCAGCAGACGGGACGTCTACAATGAGCAGTTCTTC,CASRRDVYNEQFF
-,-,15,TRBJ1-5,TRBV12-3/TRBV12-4,TGTGCCAGCAGTCCTGGACGGAATAGCAATCAGCCCCAGCATTTT,CASSPGRNSNQPQHF
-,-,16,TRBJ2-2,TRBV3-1,TGTGCCAGCAGCCAAGGAATGGGCTTCAACACCGGGGAGCTGTTTTTT,CASSQGMGFNTGELFF
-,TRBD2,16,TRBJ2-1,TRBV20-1,TGCAGTGCTAGGACCTCGACTAGCGGGGCAGACAATGAGCAGTTCTTC,CSARTSTSGADNEQFF
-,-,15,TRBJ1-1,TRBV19,TGTGCCAGTAGTCTCCAGCTCGCAGGGGACACTGAAGCTTTCTTT,CASSLQLAGDTEAFF
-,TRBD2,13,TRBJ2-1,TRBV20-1,TGCAGTCGGACTAGCGGGAGATACAATGAGCAGTTCTTC,CSRTSGRYNEQFF
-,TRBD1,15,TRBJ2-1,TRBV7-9,TGTGCCAGCAGCTCTAGACAGGGGGGGGACAATGAGCAGTTCTTC,CASSSRQGGDNEQFF
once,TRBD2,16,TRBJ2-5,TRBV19,TGTGCCAGTACAGGTTGGACTAGCGGGGGCCAAGAGACCCAGTACTTC,CASTGWTSGGQETQYF
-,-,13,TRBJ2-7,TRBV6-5,TGTGCCAGCAGTTACTCGGGGAACTACGAGCAGTACTTC,CASSYSGNYEQYF
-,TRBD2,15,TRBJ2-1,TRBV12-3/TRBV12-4,TGTGCCAGCAGTTTAGGGGCGGGAGGGAAAAATGAGCAGTTCTTC,CASSLGAGGKNEQFF
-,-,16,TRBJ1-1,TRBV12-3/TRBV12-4,TGTGCCAGCAGTTTAGCGGCTGGAGCGCTGAACACTGAAGCTTTCTTT,CASSLAAGALNTEAFF
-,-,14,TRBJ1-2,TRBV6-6,TGTGCCAGCAGTTACCCCGGAGAGGATCGTGGCTACACCTTC,CASSYPGEDRGYTF
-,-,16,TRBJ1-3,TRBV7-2,TGTGCCAGCAGCTTAACTTTAGGGCAGGGAGGAAACACCATATATTTT,CASSLTLGQGGNTIYF
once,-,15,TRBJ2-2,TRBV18,TGTGCCAGCTCGGACAGAATAGCGAACACCGGGGAGCTGTTTTTT,CASSDRIANTGELFF
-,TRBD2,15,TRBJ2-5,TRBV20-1,TGCAGTGCAGCAAGACCAAGCGGGGGGCAAGAGACCCAGTACTTC,CSAARPSGGQETQYF
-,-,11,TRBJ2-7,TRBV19,TGTGCCAGTGGAGCGGCGGACGAGCAGTACTTC,CASGAADEQYF
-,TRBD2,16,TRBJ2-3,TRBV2,TGTGCCAGCAGCCCTGGACTAGCGGGAATCACAGATACGCAGTATTTT,CASSPGLAGITDTQYF